This TCR beta chain was identified in a study of blood T cell repertoires in COVID-19. Study-wide context: Samples representing acute and convalescent COVID-19 were sourced from the United States, Italy and Spain. The analysed material was cDNA or gDNA that came from T cells, B-cell-depleted T cells, or PBMCs.

The CDR3 is 13 residues long. V shed 4 bases and J 6 bases; nucleotides not matched to a gene: 7. The germline V gene has CDR1 SQVTM and CDR2 ANQGSEA. Per the original data handling: The authors estimated nucleated cell counts from reference gene primer amplification. Some clones are missing from TCRdb's copy, which holds only in-frame ones; the method was immunoSEQ multiplex PCR. The DNA was the basis for D and trimming; V, J and clone size are from that table. The data show over 300,000 clones, around 89% seen once. The TCR comes from a man younger than 30 with active or convalescent COVID-19. Material for sequencing was peripheral blood. This chain joins TRBV29-1 and TRBJ1-2; TRBD1 agrees at 8 bases. The CDR3 region is CSVVNRGGDGYTF. In DNA form, the CDR3 reads TGCAGCGTTGTAAACAGGGGGGGAGATGGCTACACCTTC.